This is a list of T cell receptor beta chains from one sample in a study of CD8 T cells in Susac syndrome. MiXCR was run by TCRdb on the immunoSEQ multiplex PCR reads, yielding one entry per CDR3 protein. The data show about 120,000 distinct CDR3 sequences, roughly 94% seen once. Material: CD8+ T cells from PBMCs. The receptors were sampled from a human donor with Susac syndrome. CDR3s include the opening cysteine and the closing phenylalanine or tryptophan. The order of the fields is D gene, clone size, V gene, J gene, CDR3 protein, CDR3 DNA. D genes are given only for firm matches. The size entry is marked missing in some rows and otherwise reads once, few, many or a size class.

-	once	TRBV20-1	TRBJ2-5	CSARRRNQETQYF	TGCAGTGCTAGAAGACGGAACCAAGAGACCCAGTACTTC
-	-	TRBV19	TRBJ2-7	CASSTSFGSYEQYF	TGTGCCAGTAGTACTAGCTTCGGCTCCTACGAGCAGTACTTC
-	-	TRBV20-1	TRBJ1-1	CSALNMNTEAFF	TGCAGTGCACTTAACATGAACACTGAAGCTTTCTTT
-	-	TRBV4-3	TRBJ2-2	CASSPPSGELFF	TGCGCCAGCAGCCCACCGTCCGGGGAGCTGTTTTTT
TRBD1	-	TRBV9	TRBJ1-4	CASSETGRDEKLFF	TGTGCCAGCAGCGAGACAGGGAGGGACGAAAAACTGTTTTTT
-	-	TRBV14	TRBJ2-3	CASSPISITDTQYF	TGTGCCAGCAGCCCAATTTCAATCACAGATACGCAGTATTTT
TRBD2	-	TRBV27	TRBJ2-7	CASSTPSGVYEQYF	TGTGCCAGCAGTACTCCTAGCGGGGTCTACGAGCAGTACTTC
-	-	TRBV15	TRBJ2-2	CATRPNTGELFF	TGTGCCACCCGACCGAACACCGGGGAGCTGTTTTTT
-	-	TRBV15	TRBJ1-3	CATSRDYLSGSSGNTIYF	TGTGCCACCAGCAGAGATTACCTCTCCGGGAGCTCTGGAAACACCATATATTTT
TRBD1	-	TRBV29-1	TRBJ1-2	CSVTGQGAGYTF	TGCAGCGTTACTGGACAGGGCGCGGGCTACACCTTC
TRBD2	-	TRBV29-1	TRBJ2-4	CSVSGGASNIQYF	TGCAGCGTTAGCGGGGGGGCGAGTAACATTCAGTACTTC
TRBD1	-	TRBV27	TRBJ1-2	CASSPRQGGRDGYTF	TGTGCCAGCAGTCCACGACAGGGTGGAAGGGATGGCTACACCTTC
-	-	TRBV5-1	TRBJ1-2	CASTPDGGIRGGYTF	TGCGCCAGCACTCCGGACGGTGGGATTCGTGGTGGCTACACCTTC
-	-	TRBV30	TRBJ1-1	CAWRGASGLAFF	TGTGCCTGGAGGGGCGCCTCGGGGTTAGCTTTCTTT
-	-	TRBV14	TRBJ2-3	CASSQDSGAQYF	TGTGCCAGCAGCCAAGATTCTGGAGCGCAGTATTTT
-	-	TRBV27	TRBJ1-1	CASAINGDTEAFF	TGTGCCAGCGCCATAAACGGGGACACTGAAGCTTTCTTT
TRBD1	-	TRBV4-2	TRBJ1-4	CASSQVPGGRGDEKLFF	TGTGCCAGCAGCCAAGTTCCAGGGGGAAGAGGGGATGAAAAACTGTTTTTT
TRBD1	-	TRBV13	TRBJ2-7	CASSLGLTGDLYEQYF	TGTGCCAGCAGCTTAGGACTTACAGGGGACCTCTACGAGCAGTACTTC
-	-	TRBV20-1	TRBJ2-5	CSAAGTGRETQYF	TGCAGTGCGGCTGGGACCGGGCGAGAGACCCAGTACTTC
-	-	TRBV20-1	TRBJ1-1	CSARDPLNTEAFF	TGCAGTGCTAGAGATCCCCTGAACACTGAAGCTTTCTTT
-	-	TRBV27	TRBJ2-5	CASRPVGGAETQYF	TGTGCCAGCAGACCAGTCGGAGGAGCAGAGACCCAGTACTTC
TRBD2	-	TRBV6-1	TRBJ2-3	CASSPSGGFRTDTQYF	TGTGCCAGCAGTCCTAGCGGGGGGTTTCGCACAGATACGCAGTATTTT
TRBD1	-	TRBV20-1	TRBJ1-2	CSAEEYGTAYGYTF	TGCAGTGCGGAAGAGTACGGGACAGCCTATGGCTACACCTTC
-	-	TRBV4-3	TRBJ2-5	CASSQGVATQETQYF	TGCGCCAGCAGCCAAGGAGTAGCGACGCAAGAGACCCAGTACTTC
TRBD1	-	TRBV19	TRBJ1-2	CASSPGQGRGYTF	TGTGCCAGTAGTCCCGGACAGGGAAGAGGCTACACCTTC
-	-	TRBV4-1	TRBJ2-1	CATGAGPGNEQFF	TGCGCCACGGGGGCAGGGCCGGGCAATGAGCAGTTCTTC
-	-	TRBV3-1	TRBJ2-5	CASSQESLEQQETQYF	TGTGCCAGCAGCCAAGAATCTCTAGAACAGCAAGAGACCCAGTACTTC
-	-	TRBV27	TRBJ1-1	CASSLAGLMNTEAFF	TGTGCCAGCAGTTTAGCAGGGCTCATGAACACTGAAGCTTTCTTT
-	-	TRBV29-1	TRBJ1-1	CSVETQGRAFF	TGCAGCGTCGAAACCCAGGGGCGAGCTTTCTTT
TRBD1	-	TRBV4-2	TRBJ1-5	CASSQEGQGSQPQHF	TGTGCCAGCAGCCAAGAGGGACAGGGATCTCAGCCCCAGCATTTT
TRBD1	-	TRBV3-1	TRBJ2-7	CASSQGTGVVEEQYF	TGTGCCAGCAGCCAAGGGACAGGGGTTGTGGAAGAGCAGTACTTC
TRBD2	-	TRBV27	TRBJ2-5	CASSPLAGEETQYF	TGTGCCAGCTCCCCACTAGCGGGGGAAGAGACCCAGTACTTC
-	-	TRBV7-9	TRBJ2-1	CATSRGINNEQFF	TGTGCCACCTCTAGGGGTATTAACAATGAGCAGTTCTTC
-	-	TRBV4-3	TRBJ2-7	CASSQDWGPYEQYF	TGCGCCAGCAGCCAAGATTGGGGACCCTACGAGCAGTACTTC
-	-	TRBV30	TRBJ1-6	CAWSVKGGNSPLHF	TGTGCCTGGAGTGTAAAGGGCGGGAATTCACCCCTCCACTTT
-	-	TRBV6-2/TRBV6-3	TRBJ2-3	CASNTGGGSDTQYF	TGTGCCAGCAATACCGGTGGCGGATCAGATACGCAGTATTTT
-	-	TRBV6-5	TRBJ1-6	CASAGFNSPLHF	TGTGCCAGCGCAGGGTTTAATTCACCCCTCCACTTT
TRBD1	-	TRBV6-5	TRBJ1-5	CASSIGQGKQPQHF	TGTGCCAGCAGTATAGGACAGGGGAAGCAGCCCCAGCATTTT
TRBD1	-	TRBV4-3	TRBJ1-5	CASSQGQGFAQPQHF	TGCGCCAGCAGCCAAGGACAGGGGTTTGCTCAGCCCCAGCATTTT
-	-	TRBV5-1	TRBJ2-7	CASSLWAGERAYEQYF	TGCGCCAGCAGCTTGTGGGCCGGTGAGCGGGCCTACGAGCAGTACTTC
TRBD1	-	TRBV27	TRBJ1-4	CASSLVRTGGLDEKLFF	TGTGCCAGCAGTTTAGTTCGGACAGGGGGCCTCGACGAAAAACTGTTTTTT
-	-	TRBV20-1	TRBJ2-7	CSVPPGGADYEQYF	TGCAGTGTCCCCCCTGGTGGGGCGGACTACGAGCAGTACTTC
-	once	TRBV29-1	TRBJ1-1	CSVTYPGPRNTEAFF	TGCAGCGTTACTTACCCAGGGCCCCGGAACACTGAAGCTTTCTTT
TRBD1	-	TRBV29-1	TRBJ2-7	CSVTNAGQGPYEQYF	TGCAGCGTTACGAATGCGGGACAGGGCCCCTACGAGCAGTACTTC
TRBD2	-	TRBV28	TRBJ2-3	CASSSGGPADTQYF	TGTGCCAGCTCGAGCGGGGGGCCGGCGGATACGCAGTATTTT
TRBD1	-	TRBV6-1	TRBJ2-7	CATSAWGQGAREQYF	TGTGCCACCAGTGCGTGGGGACAGGGGGCTCGGGAGCAGTACTTC
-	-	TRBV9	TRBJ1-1	CASSVGSF	TGTGCCAGCAGCGTTGGATCCTTT
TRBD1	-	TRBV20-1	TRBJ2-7	CSVAGQGPYEQYF	TGCAGTGTGGCGGGACAGGGTCCCTACGAGCAGTACTTC
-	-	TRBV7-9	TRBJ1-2	CASSSREGPYTF	TGTGCCAGCAGCTCCCGCGAGGGACCCTACACCTTC
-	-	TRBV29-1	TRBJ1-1	CSVARMNTEAFF	TGCAGCGTTGCCCGGATGAACACTGAAGCTTTCTTT
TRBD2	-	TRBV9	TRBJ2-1	CASSPSGGLNEQFF	TGTGCCAGCAGCCCTAGCGGGGGGCTCAATGAGCAGTTCTTC
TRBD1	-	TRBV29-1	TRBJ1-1	CSVWTGGDTEAFF	TGCAGCGTCTGGACAGGGGGGGACACTGAAGCTTTCTTT
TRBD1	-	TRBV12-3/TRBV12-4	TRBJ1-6	CASSWTGRRDSPLHF	TGTGCCAGCAGTTGGACAGGGAGAAGGGATTCACCCCTCCACTTT
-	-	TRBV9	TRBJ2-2	CASSETRTSNTGELFF	TGTGCCAGCAGCGAGACCCGGACTTCGAACACCGGGGAGCTGTTTTTT
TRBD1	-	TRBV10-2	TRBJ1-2	CASSDGQGRPYGYTF	TGCGCCAGCAGCGACGGACAGGGTAGACCGTATGGCTACACCTTC
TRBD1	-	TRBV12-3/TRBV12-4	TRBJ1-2	CASSWTGAGGYTF	TGTGCCAGCAGTTGGACAGGAGCAGGAGGCTACACCTTC
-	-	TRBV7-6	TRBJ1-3	CASSPTPRSGNTIYF	TGTGCCAGCAGCCCCACCCCGCGCTCTGGAAACACCATATATTTT
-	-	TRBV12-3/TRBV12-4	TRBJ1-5	CASKGGGPQPQHF	TGTGCCAGCAAGGGGGGGGGACCTCAGCCCCAGCATTTT
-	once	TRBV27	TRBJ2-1	CASSGTWGDEQFF	TGTGCCAGCAGCGGGACCTGGGGCGATGAGCAGTTCTTC
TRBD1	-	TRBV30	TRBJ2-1	CAWSWDSSYNEQFF	TGTGCCTGGAGTTGGGACAGCTCCTACAATGAGCAGTTCTTC